This TCR beta chain was recovered during a study of blood T cell repertoires in COVID-19 (dated by TCRdb to 2019 to 2021). Context from the whole study: Collaborator samples came from the United States, Italy and Spain and covered acute and convalescent phases of COVID-19. The prospective study material was composed of cDNA or gDNA derived from T cells, B-cell-depleted T cells, or PBMCs. Subjects who had been exposed to COVID-19, were actively infected with it, or had recovered from it provided the deeply sampled blood TCRbeta repertoires that made up the dataset. The repertoires were released in a freely available public database meant as a resource for research on the immune response to SARS-CoV-2. The samples were drawn from the first 160 participants of the ongoing ImmuneRACE study and from over 950 subjects provided by 6 global collaborators. Nearly every sample came with metadata listing a de-identified subject ID, COVID-19 status, age in years and sex. Where available, HLA class I and class II types were obtained from metadata supplied by the sample provider rather than from assay-based typing. Overall study outcomes, separate from this receptor: How much clinical and demographic metadata was included differed by source and by participant, and the metadata was provided uncurated.

TCRbeta CDR3 regions were amplified from genomic DNA using the immunoSEQ Assay, a bias-controlled multiplex PCR. From the authors' description of their analysis: Nucleated cell counts per sample were estimated from amplification of reference gene primers within the assay. Sequence reads were collapsed and filtered to measure the absolute abundance of every unique TCRbeta CDR3 rearrangement. Productive Simpson clonality was computed per sample as the square root of Simpson's diversity index over productive rearrangements. TCRdb took this table from immuneACCESS and kept in-frame rearrangements with V and J called. Such tables lack part of the clones; where checked against another copy, unresolved V genes explain under half of the gap, and the rest is unexplained. V and J calls and clone size are as listed in that table; D and trimming were resolved from the DNA. Within this sample are about 440,000 clones, with less than 95% of them counted one time only. Approximately 0.55% of the sample rests with the top ten.

The CDR3 contains 15 residues, cysteine and phenylalanine counted. Kept here is only the CDR3 DNA, which spans 45 bases and is read in frame from base 1. V is cut back by 7 bases and J by 8 bases, with 14 bases in the junction unmatched. CDR1 is given as SGHTA and CDR2 as FQGTGA, both from the germline V gene. The count of this clone is one. Its specific antigen is unknown. Within one base of it there is no much larger clone, and no base qualities were kept. Enrolling through a virtual design, the prospective study's participants ranged in age from roughly 18 to 89 years and lived across roughly 24 United States geographic areas. In the prospective study, cohorts were assigned on the basis of participant-reported clinical history obtained from a screening survey and a study questionnaire. For ImmuneRACE Cohort 3, a participant was defined as recovered based on two consecutive negative NP/OP PCR tests, clearance by a healthcare professional, or resolution of symptoms. In the prospective study, whole blood, serum and a nasopharyngeal or oropharyngeal swab were collected from each participant by mobile phlebotomists. Participants in the prospective study had the option to provide additional blood draws and questionnaires over an approximately two-month period. Before DNA extraction, prospective study blood samples were shipped either frozen or at room temperature.

Recombination joined TRBV7-3 with TRBJ1-2; 9 central nucleotides agree with TRBD1. The sequenced sample consisted of PBMCs or T cells enriched from blood (not recorded which). The TCR comes from a man younger than 35 who had recovered from COVID-19. The CDR3 reads as follows: CASTKGPGQGYGYTF. The nucleotides are TGTGCCAGCACCAAAGGGCCGGGACAGGGATACGGCTACACCTTC.